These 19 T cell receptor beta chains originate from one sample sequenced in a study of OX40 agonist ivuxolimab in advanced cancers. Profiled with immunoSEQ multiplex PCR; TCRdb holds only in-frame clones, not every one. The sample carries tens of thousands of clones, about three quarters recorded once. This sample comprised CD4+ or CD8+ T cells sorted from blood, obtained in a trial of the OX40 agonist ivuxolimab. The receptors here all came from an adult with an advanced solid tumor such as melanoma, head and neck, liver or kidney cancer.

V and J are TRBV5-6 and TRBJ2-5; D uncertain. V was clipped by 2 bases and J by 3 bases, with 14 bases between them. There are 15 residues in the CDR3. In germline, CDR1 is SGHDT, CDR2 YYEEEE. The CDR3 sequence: CASSLQPIRKETQYF. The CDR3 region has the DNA TGTGCCAGCAGCTTACAACCTATCCGGAAAGAGACCCAGTACTTC.

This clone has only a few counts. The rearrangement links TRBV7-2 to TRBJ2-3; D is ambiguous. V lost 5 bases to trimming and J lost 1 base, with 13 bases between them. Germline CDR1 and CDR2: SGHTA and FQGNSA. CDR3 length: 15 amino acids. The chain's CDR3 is CASSATDGRTDTQYF. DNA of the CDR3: TGTGCCAGCAGCGCAACGGACGGGCGCACAGATACGCAGTATTTT.

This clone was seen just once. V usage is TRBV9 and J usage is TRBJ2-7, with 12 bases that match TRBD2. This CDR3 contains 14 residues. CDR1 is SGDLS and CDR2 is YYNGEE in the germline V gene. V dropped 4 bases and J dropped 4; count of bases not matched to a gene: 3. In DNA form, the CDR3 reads TGTGCCAGCAGCCCAGGGACTAGCGGGTACGAGCAGTACTTC. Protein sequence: CASSPGTSGYEQYF.

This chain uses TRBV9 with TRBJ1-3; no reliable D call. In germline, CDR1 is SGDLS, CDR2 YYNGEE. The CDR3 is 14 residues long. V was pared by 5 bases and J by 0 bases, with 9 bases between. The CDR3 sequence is CASRSESSGNTIYF. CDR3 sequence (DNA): TGTGCCAGCAGATCCGAGTCCTCTGGAAACACCATATATTTT.

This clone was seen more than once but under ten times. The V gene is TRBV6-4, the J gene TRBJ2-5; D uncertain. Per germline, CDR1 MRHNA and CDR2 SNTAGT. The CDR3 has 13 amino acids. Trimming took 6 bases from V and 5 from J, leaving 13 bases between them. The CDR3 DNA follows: TGTGCCAGCAGCAATGACCATGGGGAGACCCAGTACTTC. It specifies CASSNDHGETQYF.

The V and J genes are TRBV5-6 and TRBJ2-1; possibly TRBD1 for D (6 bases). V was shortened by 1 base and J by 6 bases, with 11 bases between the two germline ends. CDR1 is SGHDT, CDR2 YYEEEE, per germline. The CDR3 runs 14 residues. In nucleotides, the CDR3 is TGTGCCAGCAGCTTGCCAGGGGAAAGCAATGAGCAGTTCTTC. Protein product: CASSLPGESNEQFF.

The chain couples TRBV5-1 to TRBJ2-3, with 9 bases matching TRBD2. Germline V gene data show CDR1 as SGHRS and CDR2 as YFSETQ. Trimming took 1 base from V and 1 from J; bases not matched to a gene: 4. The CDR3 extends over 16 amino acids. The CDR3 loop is CASSLSASGGTDTQYF. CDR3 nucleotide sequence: TGCGCCAGCAGCTTGTCGGCTAGCGGGGGCACAGATACGCAGTATTTT.

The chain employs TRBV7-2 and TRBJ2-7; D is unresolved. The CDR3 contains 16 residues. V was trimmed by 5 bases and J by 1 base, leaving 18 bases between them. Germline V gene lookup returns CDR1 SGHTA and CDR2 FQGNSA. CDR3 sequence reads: CASSVTQLLPSYEQYF. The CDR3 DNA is TGTGCCAGCAGCGTTACTCAACTTTTGCCTTCCTACGAGCAGTACTTC.

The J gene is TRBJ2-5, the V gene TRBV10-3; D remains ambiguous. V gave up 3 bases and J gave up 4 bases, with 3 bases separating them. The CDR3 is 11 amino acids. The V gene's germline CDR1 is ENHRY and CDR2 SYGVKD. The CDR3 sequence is CAISDRETQYF. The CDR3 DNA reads TGTGCCATCAGTGACAGAGAGACCCAGTACTTC.

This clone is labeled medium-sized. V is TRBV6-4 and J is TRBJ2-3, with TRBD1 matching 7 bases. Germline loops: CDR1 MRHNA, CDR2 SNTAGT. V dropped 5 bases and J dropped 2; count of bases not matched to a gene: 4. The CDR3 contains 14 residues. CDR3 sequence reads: CASSQQGNTDTQYF. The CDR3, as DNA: TGTGCCAGCAGTCAACAGGGGAACACAGATACGCAGTATTTT.

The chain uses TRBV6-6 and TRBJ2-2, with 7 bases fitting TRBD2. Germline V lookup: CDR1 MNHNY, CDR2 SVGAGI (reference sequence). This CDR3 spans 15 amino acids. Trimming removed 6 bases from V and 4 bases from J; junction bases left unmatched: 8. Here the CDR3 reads CASSWSRGSTGELFF. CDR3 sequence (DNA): TGTGCCAGCAGCTGGTCTCGCGGGAGCACCGGGGAGCTGTTTTTT.

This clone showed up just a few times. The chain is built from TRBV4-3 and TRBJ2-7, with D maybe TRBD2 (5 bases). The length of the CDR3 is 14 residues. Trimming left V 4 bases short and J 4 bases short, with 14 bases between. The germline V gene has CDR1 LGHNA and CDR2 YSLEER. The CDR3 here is CASSLREVGYEQYF. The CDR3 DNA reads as TGCGCCAGCAGCCTCCGGGAAGTAGGGTACGAGCAGTACTTC.

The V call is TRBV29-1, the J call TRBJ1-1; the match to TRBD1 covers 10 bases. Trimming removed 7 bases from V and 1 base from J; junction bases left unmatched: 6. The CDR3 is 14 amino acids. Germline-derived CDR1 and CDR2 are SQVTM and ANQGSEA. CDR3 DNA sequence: TGCAGCGCCCGACAGGGGGCTCGGAACACTGAAGCTTTCTTT. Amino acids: CSARQGARNTEAFF.

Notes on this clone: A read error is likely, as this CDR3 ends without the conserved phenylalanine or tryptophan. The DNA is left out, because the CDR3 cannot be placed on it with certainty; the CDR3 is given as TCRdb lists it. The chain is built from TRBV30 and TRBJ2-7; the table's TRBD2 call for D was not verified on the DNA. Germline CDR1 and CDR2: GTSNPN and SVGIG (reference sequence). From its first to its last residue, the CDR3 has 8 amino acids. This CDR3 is CAWRLSGP.

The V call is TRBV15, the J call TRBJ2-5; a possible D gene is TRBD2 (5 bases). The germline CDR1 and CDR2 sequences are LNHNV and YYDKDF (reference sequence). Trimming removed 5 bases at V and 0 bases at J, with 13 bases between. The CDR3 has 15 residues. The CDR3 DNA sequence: TGTGCCACCAGCCGGGGTCGGTCGGACCAAGAGACCCAGTACTTC. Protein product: CATSRGRSDQETQYF.

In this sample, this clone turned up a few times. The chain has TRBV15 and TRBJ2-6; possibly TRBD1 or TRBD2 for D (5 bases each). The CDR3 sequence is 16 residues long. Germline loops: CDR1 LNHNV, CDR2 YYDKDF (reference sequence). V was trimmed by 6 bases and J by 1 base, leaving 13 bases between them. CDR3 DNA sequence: TGTGCCACCAGTAGCGAAAGGGGATCTGGGGCCAACGTCCTGACTTTC. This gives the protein CATSSERGSGANVLTF.

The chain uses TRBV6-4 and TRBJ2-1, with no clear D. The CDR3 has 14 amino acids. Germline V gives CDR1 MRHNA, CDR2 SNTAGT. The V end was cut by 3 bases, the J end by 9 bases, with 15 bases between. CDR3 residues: CASSDSLGLSEQFF. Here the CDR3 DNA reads TGTGCCAGCAGTGATTCCCTGGGCCTTAGTGAGCAGTTCTTC.

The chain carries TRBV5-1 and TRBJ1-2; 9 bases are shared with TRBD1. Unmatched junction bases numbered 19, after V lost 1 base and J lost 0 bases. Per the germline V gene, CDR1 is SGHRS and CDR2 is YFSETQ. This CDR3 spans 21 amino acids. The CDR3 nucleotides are TGCGCCAGCAGCTTGTTTTTTTCAGGGACAGGGAAGGAGGGGCCTAACTATGGCTACACCTTC. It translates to CASSLFFSGTGKEGPNYGYTF.

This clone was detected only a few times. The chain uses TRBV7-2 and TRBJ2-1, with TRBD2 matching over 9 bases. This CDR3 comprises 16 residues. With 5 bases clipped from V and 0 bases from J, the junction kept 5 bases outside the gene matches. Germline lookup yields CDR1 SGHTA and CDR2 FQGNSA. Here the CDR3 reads CASSRTSESSYNEQFF. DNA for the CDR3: TGTGCCAGCAGCCGGACTAGCGAGAGCTCCTACAATGAGCAGTTCTTC.